Sequencing of this TCR beta chain was carried out in a study of graft-versus-host responses after intestinal transplantation (dated by TCRdb to the early 2020s). General notes on the study: Recipients received multivisceral, liver-intestinal, or isolated intestinal transplants. Graft-versus-host and host-versus-graft alloreactive T cell clones were tracked in the graft, circulation and bone marrow after intestinal transplantation using bulk TCR-beta CDR3 sequencing. The cohort enrolled 24 intestinal transplant recipients including one retransplant, and a few patients lacking pretransplant specimens were excluded. To identify alloreactive clones, pre-transplant mixed lymphocyte reaction products were sequenced and compared with unstimulated pre-transplant donor and recipient T cells. Every recipient was given anti-thymocyte globulin induction, followed by 2 to 3 years of maintenance tacrolimus and steroids. Instead of going to the commercial service, samples from a few later patients were sequenced in-house on an Illumina MiSeq and processed with MiXCR. Donor T cell macrochimerism was defined as a peak of at least 4% donor T cells among recipient peripheral blood mononuclear cells. Study-wide findings and limitations: Early after transplant, peak levels of circulating GvH clones were found to be associated with declines in HvG clones. GvH clones were found in recipient bone marrow, and some of the GvH clones appeared earlier in ileal mucosa or blood, which is consistent with an intestinal mucosal origin. In patients with donor T cell macrochimerism, the allografts had high GvH to HvG T cell clonal ratios. Conclusions were limited by the relatively low number and heterogeneity of intestinal transplant patients.

The method was the immunoSEQ multiplex PCR assay. For most patients, genomic DNA was isolated with the Qiagen DNeasy Blood and Tissue Kit and sent frozen to Adaptive Biotechnologies for TCR sequencing. Adaptive Biotechnologies carried out high-throughput TCR-beta CDR3 sequencing of genomic DNA for most patients. In the source study's methods: TCR sequencing data for more than 15 patients were retrieved from Adaptive's ImmunoSEQ software; a few other patients were processed with MiXCR and VDJtools. To correct CD4 versus CD8 sorting errors, any sequence found in both subsets at a frequency ratio below 5:1 was removed. CDR3 nucleotide sequences shared by donor and recipient were removed because the origin of these sequences could not be assigned. Alloreactive clones required at least 2-fold expansion over unstimulated cells and minimum CFSE-low frequency of 0.002% (template counts) or 0.001% (read counts). Mappable clones were those detected in sequenced pre-transplant spleen, lymph node, or MLR CFSE-low populations of the donor or recipient. Cumulative frequency of alloreactive clones was calculated as a percentage of all sequences weighted by copy number. Sourced from immuneACCESS, this table was stored by TCRdb with only in-frame sequences that have V and J called. A share of the clones is absent; for the studies checked, an unresolved V gene accounts for under half, and the remainder has no known explanation. V and J calls and clone size are given by that table; D and trimming were obtained from the DNA. The sample contains tens of thousands of clones, roughly 90% of them found a single time. More than 0.25% of the sample comes from the top ten.

Taken with the paper, the label for time point translates to: cells obtained before transplantation from donor or recipient. CD3+CD4+ and CD3+CD8+ populations were FACS-sorted from unstimulated pre-transplant donor and recipient cells taken from spleen or lymph nodes. This clone has just a few counts. Its antigen is still unknown. Base quality data are lacking; no much larger clone is found one base away. The germline V gene provides CDR1 SGHDT and CDR2 YYEEEE. From its cysteine to its phenylalanine, the CDR3 spans 16 amino acids. The read is trimmed to its CDR3 DNA, 48 bases read in frame from base 1. Trimming removed 0 bases from V and 9 bases from J, leaving 16 bases between the germline ends.

This clonotype originated in a human donor who was the organ donor for an intestinal transplant. The rearranged segments are TRBV5-6 and TRBJ1-6, with a weak D call of TRBD1 (6 bases match). The sample here was unstimulated CD4+ T cells sorted from spleen or lymph node cells, taken before transplant. The CDR3 here reads CASSLGQGIDISPLHF. The DNA is as follows: TGTGCCAGCAGCTTGGGGCAGGGGATAGATATTTCACCCCTCCACTTT.